Below are 2 T cell receptor beta chains sequenced from a single sample in a study of cytomegalovirus exposure and HLA in healthy donors. A multiplex PCR was run with 60 Vbeta primers and 13 Jbeta primers. The repertoire was sequenced with immunoSEQ multiplex PCR; TCRdb's copy has only in-frame clones and lacks some. The data include about 48,000 clones; the top ten clones carry 6.1%. The sample was PBMCs. Every receptor here comes from a male donor in good health and CMV-seropositive.

The V call is TRBV13, the J call TRBJ2-2; 9 nucleotides agree with TRBD1. CDR1 is PRHDT, CDR2 FYEKMQ, per germline (reference sequence). Trimming at V came to 11 bases and at J to 4 bases, leaving 8 bases not matched to a gene. This CDR3 spans 14 amino acids. This chain's CDR3 is CAGQDRGSTGELFF. DNA for the CDR3: TGTGCCGGTCAGGACAGGGGAAGCACCGGGGAGCTGTTTTTT.

The chain recombines TRBV4-1 with TRBJ1-5, with TRBD1 matching 10 bases. The CDR3 is 21 residues long. The germline CDR1 and CDR2 sequences are MGHRA and YSYEKL. After removal of 3 bases from V and 0 bases from J, the junction contained 17 bases not matched to a gene. In DNA, the CDR3 is TGCGCCAGCAGCCAGTTACGCGGGGGACCGGGACAGGGGAATAGCAATCAGCCCCAGCATTTT. Translating gives CASSQLRGGPGQGNSNQPQHF.